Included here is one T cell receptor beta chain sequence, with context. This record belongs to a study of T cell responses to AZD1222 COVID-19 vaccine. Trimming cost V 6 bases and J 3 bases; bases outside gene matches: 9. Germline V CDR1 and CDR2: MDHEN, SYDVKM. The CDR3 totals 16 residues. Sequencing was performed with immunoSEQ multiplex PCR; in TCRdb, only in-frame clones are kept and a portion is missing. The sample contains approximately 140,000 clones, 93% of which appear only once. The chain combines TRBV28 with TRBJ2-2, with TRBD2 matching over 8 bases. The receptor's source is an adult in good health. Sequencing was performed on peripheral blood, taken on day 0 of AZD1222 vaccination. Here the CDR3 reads CASRIGTSQYTGELFF. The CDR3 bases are TGTGCCAGCAGAATCGGGACTAGTCAGTACACCGGGGAGCTGTTTTTT.